The subject of this entry is one T cell receptor (beta chain). As yet, its antigen is unknown. This specimen comes from a study of cytomegalovirus exposure and HLA in healthy donors. Turning to the study itself: Clustering assigned 81% of the approximately 390 genotyped donors to the Caucasian-associated ancestry cluster.

The CDR3 totals 19 residues. The trim removed 0 bases at V and 6 bases at J, leaving 10 bases unmatched. Germline V gene sequence: CDR1 SGDLS, CDR2 YYNGEE. General study points: Reported findings show TCR beta sequences accurately forecast HLA-A and HLA-B alleles in most subjects. It was reportedly the case that the classifier diagnosed cytomegalovirus status with high specificity and sensitivity.

In the PCR, 60 Vbeta and 13 Jbeta primers were used. Measured with immunoSEQ multiplex PCR; TCRdb has only the in-frame clones, and not every one. This sample has roughly 200,000 clones, with approximately 70% found just once. The receptor's source is a woman in her 30s in good health and CMV-seronegative. The source material was PBMCs. This chain uses TRBV9 with TRBJ2-2; 14 nucleotides agree with TRBD2. The CDR3 nucleotides read TGTGCCAGCAGCGTAGGGACTAGCGGGAGGCGATTACTCTCCGGGGAGCTGTTTTTT. This gives the protein CASSVGTSGRRLLSGELFF. The variable domain in full, completed from reference TRBV9 and TRBJ2-2, reads DSGVTQTPKHLITATGQRVTLRCSPRSGDLSVYWYQQSLDQGLQFLIQYYNGEERAKGNILERFSAQQFPDLHSELNLSSLELGDSALYFCASSVGTSGRRLLSGELFFGEGSRLTVL.